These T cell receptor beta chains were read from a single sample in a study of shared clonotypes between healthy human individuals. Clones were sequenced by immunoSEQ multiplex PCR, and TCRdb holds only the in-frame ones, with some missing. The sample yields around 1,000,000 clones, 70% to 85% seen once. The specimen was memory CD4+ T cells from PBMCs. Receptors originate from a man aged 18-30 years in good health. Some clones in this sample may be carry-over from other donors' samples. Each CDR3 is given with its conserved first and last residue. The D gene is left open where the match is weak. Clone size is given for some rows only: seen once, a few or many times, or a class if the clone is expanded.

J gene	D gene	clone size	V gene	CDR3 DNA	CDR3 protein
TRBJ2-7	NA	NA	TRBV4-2	TGTGCCAGCAGCCAGGCATTAGTGGTGGCAGGCTACGAGCAGTACTTC	CASSQALVVAGYEQYF
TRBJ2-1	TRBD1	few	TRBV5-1	TGCGCCAGCAACGGGCAGGGGGCTGTCAATGAGCAGTTCTTC	CASNGQGAVNEQFF
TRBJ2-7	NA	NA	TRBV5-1	TGCGCCAGCAGCTTGGATCGGTCAGAGCAGTACTTC	CASSLDRSEQYF
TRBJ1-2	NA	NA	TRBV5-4	TGTGCCAGCAGCTTGGAGAGGAACTATGGCTACACCTTC	CASSLERNYGYTF
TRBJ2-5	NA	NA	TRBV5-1	TGCGCCAGCACCTGGGGGACGGGACAAGAGACCCAGTACTTC	CASTWGTGQETQYF
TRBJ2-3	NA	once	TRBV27	TGTGCCAGCAGCCACCGGAGCACAGATACGCAGTATTTT	CASSHRSTDTQYF
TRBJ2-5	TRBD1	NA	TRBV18	TGTGCCAGCTCACCAAGGGGAGTCAGGGGGCGCGAGAAGACCCAGTACTTC	CASSPRGVRGREKTQYF
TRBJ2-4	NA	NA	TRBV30	TGTGCCTGGAGTGCTGGGACTCCTTCAAATAAAAACATTCAGTACTTC	CAWSAGTPSNKNIQYF
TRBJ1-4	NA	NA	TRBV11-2	TGTGCCAGCAGCTTAGCGCCTACCACCCCGACAGTGTTTTTT	CASSLAPTTPTVFF
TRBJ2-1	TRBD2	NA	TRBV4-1	TGCGCCAGCAGCCAAGATCAAACAAGGACTAGCACCTTCTACAATGAGCAGTTCTTC	CASSQDQTRTSTFYNEQFF
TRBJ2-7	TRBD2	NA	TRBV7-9	TGTGCCAGCAGCTTTGGACTAGCGGGATTCTCCTACGAGCAGTACTTC	CASSFGLAGFSYEQYF
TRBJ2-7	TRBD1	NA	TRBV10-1	TGCGCCAGCATCGGGGACAGGGGGAACGAGCAGTACTTC	CASIGDRGNEQYF
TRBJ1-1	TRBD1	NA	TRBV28	TGTGCCAGCACCCGACAGGGTGGGCTGTTTTACACTGAAGCTTTCTTT	CASTRQGGLFYTEAFF
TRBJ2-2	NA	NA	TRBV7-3	TGTGCCAGCAGCTTCTACGGAATGAACACCGGGGAGCTGTTTTTT	CASSFYGMNTGELFF
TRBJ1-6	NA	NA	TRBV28	TGTGCCAGCAGTTTCCCGGGGGGCGTTTCACCCCTCCACTTT	CASSFPGGVSPLHF
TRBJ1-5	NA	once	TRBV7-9	TGTGCCAGCAGCTTAGTGGGCAATCAGCCCCAGCATTTT	CASSLVGNQPQHF
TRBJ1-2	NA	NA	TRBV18	TGTGCCAGCTCACCAGGATTAGGGGCTAACTATGGCTACACCTTC	CASSPGLGANYGYTF
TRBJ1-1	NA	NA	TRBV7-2	TGTGCCAGCACTCTTCGGGGGGGAACTGAAGCTTTCTTT	CASTLRGGTEAFF
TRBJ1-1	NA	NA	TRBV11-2	TGTGCCAGCAGCCAACAGATGAACACTGAAGCTTTCTTT	CASSQQMNTEAFF
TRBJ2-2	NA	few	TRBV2	TGTGCCAGCAGTGACCGATCAGCAGGGTTGCTTGGGGAGCTGTTTTTT	CASSDRSAGLLGELFF
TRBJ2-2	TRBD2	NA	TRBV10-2	TGCGCCAGCAGTTTCAGGGGGGGACTAGCGGGATCCGGGGAGCTGTTTTTT	CASSFRGGLAGSGELFF
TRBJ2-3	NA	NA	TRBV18	TGTGCCAGCTCACCACCCTCCGTTTTGGATACGCAGTATTTT	CASSPPSVLDTQYF